The 6 T cell receptor beta chains presented below share a single source sample, sequenced in a study of T cells in Graves' hyperthyroidism and ophthalmopathy. Amplification of TCR beta CDR3 regions was performed using RNA transcripts as template. With the HTBI primer set, the TCR CDR3 went through a first round of RT-PCR. TCRdb fed the multiplex PCR reads into MiXCR, producing one record per CDR3 protein. The sample yields fewer than 550,000 distinct CDR3 sequences, approximately 25% seen once. Sequencing was done on a sample of blood. The receptors come from a woman in her thirties with Graves' ophthalmopathy.

This clonotype has only a few counts. The CDR3 here is CASSYGSRGNQPQHF. The CDR3 nucleotides read TGTGCCAGCAGTTACGGGTCCAGGGGCAATCAGCCCCAGCATTTT. This chain joins TRBV6-5 and TRBJ1-5; weak D call: TRBD1 (5 bases). The CDR3 runs 15 residues. Germline CDR1 reads MNHEY; CDR2 reads SVGAGI. V lost 2 bases, J lost 2 bases, and 10 bases lay in between.

This clonotype was seen only a few times. CDR3 bases: TGTGCCAGCAGTGATCTCGGGGGGAGTGAGACCCAGTACTTC. This gives the protein CASSDLGGSETQYF. The J gene is TRBJ2-5, the V gene TRBV25-1, with TRBD2 identical over 7 bases. The trim removed 3 bases at V and 5 bases at J, leaving 6 bases unmatched. The germline CDR1 and CDR2 sequences are MGHDK and SYGVNS. The CDR3 runs 14 residues.

V and J are TRBV24-1 and TRBJ2-5; 10 nucleotides agree with TRBD1. The CDR3 sequence is 16 residues long. With V trimmed by 4 bases and J by 8 bases, 12 bases remained unmatched. CDR1 and CDR2 from the germline V gene are KGHDR and SFDVKD. In nucleotides, the CDR3 is TGTGCCACCAGTGAATGGGACAGGGGCGGACGACGAACCCAGTACTTC. Its protein product is CATSEWDRGGRRTQYF.

This clonotype was observed at least ten times. The chain is built from TRBV12-3 or TRBV12-4 and TRBJ1-5, with D unclear. V was cut by 3 bases and J by 6 bases, with 6 bases left in between. This CDR3 is 12 amino acids long. CDR3 sequence reads: CASSFEVQPQHF. The DNA for the CDR3 is TGTGCCAGCAGTTTCGAAGTTCAGCCCCAGCATTTT.

This clonotype was picked up many times. CDR3 bases: TGCAGTGCTAGAGATTTCAGAGGTGCCGGCAATCAGCCCCAGCATTTT. It translates to CSARDFRGAGNQPQHF. The chain joins TRBV20-1 to TRBJ1-5; D unclear. This CDR3 region has 16 residues. Germline V gives CDR1 DFQATT, CDR2 SNEGSKA (reference sequence). V gave up 0 bases and J gave up 2 bases, with 14 bases separating them.

The chain links TRBV6-4 to TRBJ2-2; a weak D match, TRBD2 (5 bases). The germline V gene has CDR1 MRHNA and CDR2 SNTAGT. V was clipped by 2 bases and J by 3 bases, with 7 bases between them. The CDR3 extends over 14 amino acids. This CDR3 is CASSDDGDTGELFF. The CDR3 bases are TGTGCCAGCAGTGACGACGGGGACACCGGGGAGCTGTTTTTT.